This T cell receptor (beta chain) was profiled in a study of blood T cell repertoires in COVID-19. Whole-study context: Samples representing acute and convalescent COVID-19 were sourced from the United States, Italy and Spain. The cDNA or gDNA used as material had been derived from T cells, B-cell-depleted T cells, or PBMCs.

This clone was counted only a few times. Per the original methods: Estimated nucleated cell counts came from reference gene primer amplification. Produced via immunoSEQ multiplex PCR; TCRdb's table is partial and in-frame only. That table is the source of V, J and clone size, and D and trimming were worked out from the DNA. This repertoire shows roughly 250,000 clones, about 76% found once; its top ten account for around 3.2%. The sequence came from a woman aged 55-70 years with active or convalescent COVID-19. The source material was peripheral blood.

The CDR3 DNA reads TGTGCCAGCAGTTCGGACAGGGAAAATCAGCCCCAGCATTTT. Translation: CASSSDRENQPQHF. The chain links TRBV28 to TRBJ1-5; TRBD1 agrees at 8 bases. The V segment lost 4 bases and the J segment 4 bases; nucleotides outside the gene matches: 3. This CDR3 is 14 amino acids long. CDR1 MDHEN and CDR2 SYDVKM come from the germline V gene. Full variable domain (rest looked up from reference TRBV28 and TRBJ1-5): DVKVTQSSRYLVKRTGEKVFLECVQDMDHENMFWYRQDPGLGLRLIYFSYDVKMKEKGDIPEGYSVSREKKERFSLILESASTNQTSMYLCASSSDRENQPQHFGDGTRLSIL.